The 16 T cell receptor beta chains presented below share a single source sample, sequenced in a study of blood T cell repertoires in COVID-19. Profiling relied on immunoSEQ multiplex PCR, and the TCRdb table lists in-frame clones only, not all of them. Here the sample spans 170,000 or so clones, 60% to 80% being singletons. Sequenced: peripheral blood. The source of these receptors is a woman in her 70s with acute or convalescent COVID-19.

The V gene is TRBV4-1, the J gene TRBJ1-5; 7 bases fit TRBD1. Per germline, CDR1 MGHRA and CDR2 YSYEKL. V was pared by 3 bases and J by 6 bases, with 8 bases of the junction left unmatched. The CDR3 runs to 15 residues. The CDR3 here is CASSQGPGGSQPQHF. CDR3 in DNA: TGCGCCAGCAGCCAGGGGCCAGGGGGGAGTCAGCCCCAGCATTTT.

The chain has TRBV11-1 and TRBJ2-1; D may be TRBD2 (6 bases). Germline lookup yields CDR1 SGHAT and CDR2 FQDESV (reference sequence). V was cut by 4 bases and J by 7 bases, with 11 bases left in between. This CDR3 has 13 amino acids. DNA for the CDR3: TGTGCCAGCAGCTACGCGGGGTGGAATGAGCAGTTCTTC. Translation: CASSYAGWNEQFF.

The CDR3 DNA sequence: TGTGCCAGCAGCTTGGGGCAGGGGGCTTGGGAGACCCAGTACTTC. Its translation is CASSLGQGAWETQYF. The rearrangement links TRBV5-4 to TRBJ2-5; 8 nucleotides match TRBD1. V lost 0 bases to trimming and J lost 5 bases; unmatched junction nucleotides: 6. The germline V gene encodes CDR1 SGHNT and CDR2 YYREEE (reference sequence). CDR3 length: 15 amino acids.

The V call is TRBV7-3, the J call TRBJ2-1; the match to TRBD2 covers 9 bases. Germline V gene lookup returns CDR1 SGHTA and CDR2 FQGTGA. The CDR3 contains 16 residues. V shed 1 base and J 8 bases; nucleotides not matched to a gene: 9. CDR3 protein: CASSLMVSGSGHEQFF. Here the CDR3 DNA reads TGTGCCAGCAGCTTAATGGTTAGCGGGAGTGGGCATGAGCAGTTCTTC.

A few counts support this clone. The chain joins TRBV5-1 to TRBJ1-5, with 9 bases identical to TRBD1. Trimming took 3 bases from V and 8 from J; bases not matched to a gene: 12. The V gene's germline CDR1 is SGHRS and CDR2 YFSETQ. CDR3 length equals 16 residues. The CDR3 sequence: CASSWGQGDGWEPQHF. The CDR3, as DNA: TGCGCCAGCAGCTGGGGACAGGGCGATGGTTGGGAGCCCCAGCATTTT.

This clone was seen a single time. This chain uses TRBV7-2 with TRBJ2-3; 8 bases line up with TRBD1. Germline-derived CDR1 and CDR2 are SGHTA and FQGNSA. The CDR3 sequence is 16 residues long. V shed 2 bases, J shed 0 bases, and the junction held 4 bases outside the gene matches. Written as DNA, the CDR3 is TGTGCCAGCAGCTTATCGACAGGGGCGAGCACAGATACGCAGTATTTT. It translates to CASSLSTGASTDTQYF.

This chain joins TRBV28 and TRBJ1-1; no clear D gene. Germline V gene sequence: CDR1 MDHEN, CDR2 SYDVKM. Trimming pared 7 bases from V and 0 bases from J, leaving 18 bases between. The CDR3 is 16 amino acids. This chain's CDR3 is CASTLSRAGMNTEAFF. For the CDR3, the DNA is TGTGCCAGCACCCTCTCCCGGGCCGGGATGAACACTGAAGCTTTCTTT.

This clone was seen a few times. The rearrangement uses TRBV5-1 and TRBJ2-7, with 14 bases identical to TRBD2. CDR1 and CDR2 from the germline V gene are SGHRS and YFSETQ. After removal of 5 bases from V and 6 bases from J, the junction contained 4 bases not matched to a gene. The CDR3 consists of 14 residues. CDR3 in amino acids: CASRTSGRAFEQYF. CDR3 coding DNA: TGCGCCAGCAGGACTAGCGGGAGGGCGTTCGAGCAGTACTTC. Full variable domain (rest looked up from reference TRBV5-1 and TRBJ2-7): KAGVTQTPRYLIKTRGQQVTLSCSPISGHRSVSWYQQTPGQGLQFLFEYFSETQRNKGNFPGRFSGRQFSNSRSEMNVSTLELGDSALYLCASRTSGRAFEQYFGPGTRLTVT.

This chain joins TRBV20-1 and TRBJ2-3; 7 nucleotides agree with TRBD2. Unmatched junction bases numbered 5, after V lost 3 bases and J lost 5 bases. This CDR3 has 13 residues. Per the germline V gene, CDR1 is DFQATT and CDR2 is SNEGSKA (reference sequence). As DNA, the CDR3 is TGCAGTGCTAGTCGGGGGAGGGGAGATACGCAGTATTTT. Protein: CSASRGRGDTQYF.

CDR3 DNA sequence: TGTGCCAGCAACGGGAACAGGGGTAATATTGGCTACACCTTC. Translating gives CASNGNRGNIGYTF. The chain is built from TRBV2 and TRBJ1-2, with 7 bases that match TRBD1. In germline, CDR1 is SNHLY, CDR2 FYNNEI. V shed 7 bases, J shed 7 bases, and the junction held 12 bases outside the gene matches. The length of the CDR3 is 14 residues.

This clone was seen only a few times. CDR3 in DNA: TGTGCCAGCAGCTTACTCCGGGGGGCCAAAAACATTCAGTACTTC. Translation gives CASSLLRGAKNIQYF. The chain uses TRBV7-9 and TRBJ2-4, with D possibly being TRBD2 (6 bases). V lost 2 bases and J 1 base, leaving 9 bases between the germline ends. This CDR3 region has 15 residues. Per germline, CDR1 SEHNR and CDR2 FQNEAQ (reference sequence).

V usage is TRBV3-1 (or the pseudogene TRBV3-2) and J usage is TRBJ1-1; D remains unclear. The V end lost 0 bases, the J end lost 7 bases, and 12 bases lay between the germline ends. Germline-derived CDR1 and CDR2 are LGHDT and YNNKEL (reference sequence). CDR3 length: 14 amino acids. The CDR3 protein is CASSQDPQIYEAFF. As DNA, the CDR3 is TGTGCCAGCAGCCAAGATCCACAGATCTATGAAGCTTTCTTT.

This clone was counted only a few times. The rearrangement joins TRBV4-1 to TRBJ1-4; possible D gene TRBD1, 6 bases. The CDR3 sequence is 15 residues long. Per germline, CDR1 MGHRA and CDR2 YSYEKL. V lost 8 bases, J lost 6 bases, and 19 bases lay in between. The CDR3 nucleotides read TGCGCCAGCGGGGACATGTCGGACGGGGATGAAAAACTGTTTTTT. As protein: CASGDMSDGDEKLFF.

The CDR3 spells CATSREKSSGSLPYNEQFF. CDR3 nucleotides: TGTGCCACCAGCAGAGAGAAATCCAGCGGGAGTCTCCCCTACAATGAGCAGTTCTTC. The chain carries TRBV15 and TRBJ2-1, with 8 nucleotides matching TRBD2. This CDR3 has 19 amino acids. Germline CDR1 LNHNV, CDR2 YYDKDF (reference sequence). Germline trimming cut 0 bases from V and 2 bases from J; bases unmatched to any gene: 12.

The chain links TRBV9 to TRBJ2-1; 7 bases align to TRBD1. The germline V gene has CDR1 SGDLS and CDR2 YYNGEE. The CDR3 extends over 16 amino acids. J was trimmed by 8 bases and V by 4 bases; bases with no gene match: 15. The CDR3 DNA reads as TGTGCCAGCAGCACCTCATTTACAGGGGAAGGGGATGAGCAGTTCTTC. It specifies CASSTSFTGEGDEQFF.

The CDR3 region is CASSQDRRTSGRAGEQFF. The CDR3 nucleotides read TGTGCCAGCAGCCAAGATCGTCGGACTAGCGGGAGGGCCGGTGAGCAGTTCTTC. The chain carries TRBV4-2 and TRBJ2-1, with 15 nucleotides matching TRBD2. The V and J ends lost 0 bases and 9 bases, in that order; junction bases with no gene match: 9. The CDR3 sequence is 18 residues long. The V gene's germline CDR1 is LGHNA and CDR2 YNFKEQ.